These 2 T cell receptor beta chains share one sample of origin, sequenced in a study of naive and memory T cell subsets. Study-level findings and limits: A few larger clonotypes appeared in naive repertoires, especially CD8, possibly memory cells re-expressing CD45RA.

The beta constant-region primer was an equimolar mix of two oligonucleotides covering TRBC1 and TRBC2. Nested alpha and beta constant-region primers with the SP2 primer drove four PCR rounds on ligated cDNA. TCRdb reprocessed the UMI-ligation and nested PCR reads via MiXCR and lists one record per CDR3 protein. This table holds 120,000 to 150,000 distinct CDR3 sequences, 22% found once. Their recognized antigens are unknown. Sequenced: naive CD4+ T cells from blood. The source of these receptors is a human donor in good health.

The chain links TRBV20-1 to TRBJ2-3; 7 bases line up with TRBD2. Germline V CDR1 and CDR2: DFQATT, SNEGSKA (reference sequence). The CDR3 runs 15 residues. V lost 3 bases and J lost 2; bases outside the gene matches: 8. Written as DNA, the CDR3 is TGCAGTGCTAGGACCTCTAGCGGTTACACAGATACGCAGTATTTT. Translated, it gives CSARTSSGYTDTQYF.

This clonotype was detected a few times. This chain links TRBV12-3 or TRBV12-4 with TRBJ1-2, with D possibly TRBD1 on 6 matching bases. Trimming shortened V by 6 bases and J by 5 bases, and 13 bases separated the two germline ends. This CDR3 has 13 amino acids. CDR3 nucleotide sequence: TGTGCCAGCAGCCCCGGGCAGGGGTATGGCTACACCTTC. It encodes CASSPGQGYGYTF.